The rows below give T cell receptor beta chains drawn from one sample of a study of patients and donors after allogeneic stem cell transplantation. MiXCR, run by TCRdb on the RT-PCR reads, gives a single entry per CDR3 protein. The sample comprises some 60,000 distinct CDR3 sequences, 13% of which are singletons, and 25% to 40% rests with the top ten. The sample consisted of blood, either unsorted or a sorted T cell fraction (not recorded which). Source of these receptors: a human donor who was either an allogeneic HSCT recipient or a stem cell or donor lymphocyte infusion donor (not recorded which). It is not recorded whose cells these are; they may come from a transplant donor. The CDR3 runs from the conserved cysteine through the conserved F or W. The D gene is left open where the match is weak. Size is omitted from some rows. Given values are once, few, many or a class for expanded clones.

size	V	D	J	CDR3	DNA
many	TRBV7-2	-	TRBJ1-2	CASSLRAYGYTF	TGTGCCAGCAGCTTGCGAGCCTATGGCTACACCTTC
-	TRBV24-1	TRBD2	TRBJ2-3	CATSDLNPGLAGSTDTQYF	TGTGCCACCAGTGATTTAAATCCCGGACTAGCGGGTAGCACAGATACGCAGTATTTT
few	TRBV7-9	TRBD1	TRBJ2-7	CASSLPGQGAGEQYF	TGTGCCAGCAGCTTGCCGGGACAGGGGGCGGGAGAGCAGTACTTC
-	TRBV5-5	-	TRBJ2-3	CASSPGGVSTDTQYF	TGTGCCAGCAGCCCGGGTGGGGTTAGCACAGATACGCAGTATTTT
few	TRBV20-1	TRBD2	TRBJ2-3	CSARAGSTDTQYF	TGCAGTGCGAGAGCGGGAAGCACAGATACGCAGTATTTT
-	TRBV7-9	-	TRBJ2-1	CASSSLGATSYNEQFF	TGTGCCAGCAGCTCCTTAGGGGCTACCTCTTACAATGAGCAGTTCTTC
-	TRBV29-1	-	TRBJ2-1	CSVPAGFGGNEQFF	TGCAGCGTCCCTGCGGGTTTTGGGGGAAATGAGCAGTTCTTC
-	TRBV24-1	-	TRBJ2-5	CATSDSYRDRSYF	TGTGCCACCAGTGATTCTTACCGGGACCGATCGTACTTC
many	TRBV12-3/TRBV12-4	TRBD2	TRBJ2-3	CASLPAGGGSGTQYF	TGTGCCAGCTTACCGGCGGGAGGAGGGTCAGGTACGCAGTATTTT
few	TRBV13	-	TRBJ2-6	CASSYNRPGRTGANVLTF	TGTGCCAGCAGCTACAACCGGCCCGGGAGAACTGGGGCCAACGTCCTGACTTTC
many	TRBV7-9	-	TRBJ2-1	CASTLSVDEQFF	TGTGCCAGCACCCTTAGCGTCGATGAGCAGTTCTTC
-	TRBV15	-	TRBJ1-2	CATSSDMYGYTF	TGTGCCACCAGTTCTGATATGTATGGCTACACCTTC
few	TRBV6-5	-	TRBJ1-5	CASSYSRASFSNQPQHF	TGTGCCAGCAGTTACTCCCGCGCTTCCTTTAGCAATCAGCCCCAGCATTTT
-	TRBV12-3/TRBV12-4	-	TRBJ2-7	CASSPHSQWYEQYF	TGTGCCAGCAGTCCCCACTCACAGTGGTACGAGCAGTACTTC
few	TRBV4-2	TRBD2	TRBJ2-1	CASSQDSQLAETYNEQFF	TGTGCCAGCAGCCAAGATTCCCAACTAGCGGAAACCTACAATGAGCAGTTCTTC
-	TRBV20-1	TRBD2	TRBJ2-3	CSASKTGLAGSNPSTDTQYF	TGCAGTGCTAGTAAAACCGGACTAGCGGGATCTAACCCTAGCACAGATACGCAGTATTTT
-	TRBV6-6	TRBD2	TRBJ2-5	CASSLAGVQETQYF	TGTGCCAGCAGTTTAGCGGGAGTCCAAGAGACCCAGTACTTC
-	TRBV12-3/TRBV12-4	TRBD2	TRBJ2-3	CASTLLAGEMLRSTDTQYF	TGTGCCAGCACCCTACTAGCGGGAGAGATGTTGCGTAGTACAGATACGCAGTATTTT
few	TRBV10-1	-	TRBJ1-2	CASSESGQNYGYTF	TGCGCCAGCAGTGAGTCCGGGCAGAACTATGGCTACACCTTC
few	TRBV29-1	-	TRBJ2-7	CSVERQVGEQYF	TGCAGCGTTGAACGGCAGGTTGGGGAGCAGTACTTC
-	TRBV3-1	-	TRBJ1-4	CASSLGTSTMGEKLFF	TGTGCCAGCAGCCTAGGGACAAGCACTATGGGGGAAAAACTGTTTTTT
many	TRBV6-5	-	TRBJ2-7	CASRTDTWGYEQYF	TGTGCCAGCAGAACGGACACCTGGGGGTACGAGCAGTACTTC
-	TRBV7-9	-	TRBJ2-3	CASSSTLGPPGGDTQYF	TGTGCCAGCAGCTCAACGCTCGGACCCCCTGGGGGAGATACGCAGTATTTT
few	TRBV6-5	TRBD1	TRBJ1-2	CASSKTGNYGYTF	TGTGCCAGCAGTAAGACAGGGAACTATGGCTACACCTTC
few	TRBV25-1	TRBD1	TRBJ2-7	CASSDSGQGRWEQYF	TGTGCCAGCAGTGATTCGGGACAGGGGCGATGGGAGCAGTACTTC
many	TRBV7-9	TRBD1	TRBJ1-3	CASSSLTGTAGNTIYF	TGTGCCAGCAGCTCGCTTACCGGGACAGCGGGAAACACCATATATTTT
few	TRBV4-1	-	TRBJ1-2	CASSQDETGNYGYTF	TGCGCCAGCAGCCAAGACGAAACAGGGAACTATGGCTACACCTTC
few	TRBV6-1	-	TRBJ2-3	CASKTGTDTQYF	TGTGCCAGCAAGACGGGCACAGATACGCAGTATTTT
-	TRBV5-1	TRBD2	TRBJ2-2	CASSLEPRTSEGTGELFF	TGCGCCAGCAGCTTGGAACCCCGGACTAGCGAGGGCACCGGGGAGCTGTTTTTT
-	TRBV28	TRBD2	TRBJ2-5	CASSHDLVAGTQSQETQYF	TGTGCCAGCAGTCATGACTTGGTAGCGGGGACGCAAAGCCAAGAGACCCAGTACTTC
few	TRBV4-2	-	TRBJ1-6	CASSQDEPPTVPVGSPLHF	TGTGCCAGCAGCCAAGATGAGCCTCCGACGGTTCCCGTGGGTTCACCCCTCCACTTT
many	TRBV5-8	TRBD1	TRBJ2-5	CASSLTGTGQETQYF	TGTGCCAGCAGCTTGACCGGGACAGGCCAAGAGACCCAGTACTTC
few	TRBV5-1	-	TRBJ2-5	CASSLGRTQETQYF	TGCGCCAGCAGCTTGGGTAGAACACAAGAGACCCAGTACTTC
-	TRBV25-1	TRBD2	TRBJ2-2	CASSPTSGGINTGELFF	TGTGCCAGCAGTCCGACTAGCGGAGGAATCAACACCGGGGAGCTGTTTTTT
many	TRBV11-1	-	TRBJ1-1	CASSPISSAGTEAFF	TGTGCCAGCAGCCCAATTTCTTCGGCGGGCACTGAAGCTTTCTTT
-	TRBV12-3/TRBV12-4	TRBD2	TRBJ2-2	CASRGLAGKGPGELFF	TGTGCCAGCAGAGGACTAGCGGGAAAAGGGCCCGGGGAGCTGTTTTTT
few	TRBV27	-	TRBJ2-3	CASSNRVPSPVTSTDTQYF	TGTGCCAGCAGCAACAGGGTGCCTTCGCCGGTTACTAGCACAGATACGCAGTATTTT
few	TRBV20-1	TRBD1	TRBJ1-5	CSARETGVGQPQHF	TGCAGTGCTAGGGAAACAGGGGTCGGGCAGCCCCAGCATTTT
-	TRBV27	-	TRBJ2-5	CAAGAWETQYF	TGTGCCGCCGGGGCATGGGAGACCCAGTACTTC
-	TRBV12-3/TRBV12-4	-	TRBJ1-6	CASSTMGAANSPLHF	TGTGCCAGCAGCACAATGGGGGCAGCTAATTCACCCCTCCACTTT
-	TRBV3-1	-	TRBJ2-1	CASSQSGYEQFF	TGTGCCAGCAGCCAGTCGGGGTATGAGCAGTTCTTC
few	TRBV2	TRBD1	TRBJ1-5	CASSGQGGRSNQPQHF	TGTGCCAGCAGTGGACAGGGGGGACGTAGCAATCAGCCCCAGCATTTT
few	TRBV27	-	TRBJ2-1	CASSLYGAGLYNEQFF	TGTGCCAGCAGTTTATACGGAGCGGGCCTCTACAATGAGCAGTTCTTC
few	TRBV19	-	TRBJ1-2	CASTETGISYGYTF	TGTGCCAGTACCGAGACAGGAATCTCCTATGGCTACACCTTC
many	TRBV3-1	-	TRBJ1-4	CASSQGPSGEKLFF	TGTGCCAGCAGCCAGGGACCATCCGGGGAAAAACTGTTTTTT
few	TRBV9	TRBD1	TRBJ2-7	CASSITGVGEQYF	TGTGCCAGCAGCATAACAGGGGTTGGCGAGCAGTACTTC
-	TRBV3-1	-	TRBJ1-1	CASSDGGGHITEAFF	TGTGCCAGCAGCGACGGGGGGGGACATATAACTGAAGCTTTCTTT
few	TRBV28	-	TRBJ2-5	CASRDELGFETQYF	TGTGCCAGCAGAGACGAACTCGGGTTCGAGACCCAGTACTTC
-	TRBV5-1	TRBD2	TRBJ2-7	CASSLARREDSYEQYF	TGCGCCAGCAGCTTGGCGCGGCGGGAGGACTCCTACGAGCAGTACTTC
many	TRBV4-2	-	TRBJ1-1	CASSQDGLGLGFTEAFF	TGTGCCAGCAGCCAAGATGGTCTGGGGCTGGGGTTCACTGAAGCTTTCTTT
many	TRBV10-1	TRBD1	TRBJ1-1	CASSEGTGWNTEAFF	TGCGCCAGCAGTGAGGGGACAGGGTGGAACACTGAAGCTTTCTTT
-	TRBV12-3/TRBV12-4	-	TRBJ1-5	CASSLPGNQPQHF	TGTGCCAGCAGTTTACCCGGGAATCAGCCCCAGCATTTT
many	TRBV6-5	TRBD2	TRBJ2-1	CASSKRENGDEQFF	TGTGCCAGCAGTAAGCGGGAGAACGGGGATGAGCAGTTCTTC
few	TRBV18	TRBD1	TRBJ2-5	CASSHGDRRETQYF	TGTGCCAGCTCCCACGGGGACAGAAGAGAGACCCAGTACTTC
many	TRBV12-3/TRBV12-4	TRBD1	TRBJ1-2	CASTRQGWYGYTF	TGTGCCAGCACCCGACAGGGCTGGTATGGCTACACCTTC
many	TRBV4-2	-	TRBJ1-5	CASSQDPPFEPQHF	TGTGCCAGCAGCCAAGACCCTCCCTTTGAGCCCCAGCATTTT
many	TRBV20-1	TRBD1	TRBJ1-4	CSAYIGTGAEKLFF	TGCAGTGCTTACATCGGGACAGGGGCTGAAAAACTGTTTTTT
-	TRBV10-3	TRBD2	TRBJ2-1	CAITGSGRANEQFF	TGTGCCATCACGGGAAGCGGGAGGGCCAATGAGCAGTTCTTC